This T cell receptor (beta chain) is drawn from a study of blood T cell repertoires in COVID-19. Study at large: There were acute and convalescent COVID-19 samples, and they came from the United States, Italy and Spain. T cells, B-cell-depleted T cells, or PBMCs supplied cDNA or gDNA.

Authors' methods: The authors estimated nucleated cell counts from reference gene primer amplification. Generated by immunoSEQ multiplex PCR, the TCRdb table keeps only in-frame clones and is missing some. V, J and clone size are those of that table, while D and trimming were read from the DNA. Here the sample spans around 130,000 clones, around nine tenths being singletons. About this clone itself: Sequence at one end of the junction differs from germline and may be a read error.

Germline loops: CDR1 ENHRY, CDR2 SYGVKD. The CDR3 has 14 amino acids. A Seattle source enrolled patients during active infection and followed them longitudinally. The material sequenced was peripheral blood. The sequence derives from a man aged 55 to 70 with COVID-19, enrolled during active disease. The chain carries TRBV10-3 and TRBJ2-3; possibly TRBD2 for D (6 bases). The CDR3 DNA sequence: TGTGCCATCACTGAGGCTAGCGGCACAGATACGCAGTATTTT. This codes for CAITEASGTDTQYF.